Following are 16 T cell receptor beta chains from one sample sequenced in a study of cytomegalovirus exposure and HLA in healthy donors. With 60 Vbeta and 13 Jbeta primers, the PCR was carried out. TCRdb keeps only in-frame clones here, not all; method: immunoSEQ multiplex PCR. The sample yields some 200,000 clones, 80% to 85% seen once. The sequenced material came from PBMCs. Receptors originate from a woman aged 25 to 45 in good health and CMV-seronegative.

The CDR3 sequence: CASSLLRTSGKVDTQYF. The DNA for the CDR3 is TGTGCCAGCAGTTTATTAAGGACTAGCGGGAAAGTAGATACGCAGTATTTT. The chain couples TRBV27 to TRBJ2-3; 12 bases fit TRBD2. V gave up 1 base and J gave up 5 bases; unmatched junction bases: 7. Germline CDR1 and CDR2: MNHEY and SMNVEV (reference sequence). CDR3 length equals 17 residues.

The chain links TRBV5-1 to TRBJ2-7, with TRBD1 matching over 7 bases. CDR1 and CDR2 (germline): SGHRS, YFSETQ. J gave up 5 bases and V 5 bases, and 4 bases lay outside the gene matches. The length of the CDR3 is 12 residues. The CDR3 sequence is CASRQQGHEQYF. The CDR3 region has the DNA TGCGCCAGCAGGCAACAGGGGCACGAGCAGTACTTC.

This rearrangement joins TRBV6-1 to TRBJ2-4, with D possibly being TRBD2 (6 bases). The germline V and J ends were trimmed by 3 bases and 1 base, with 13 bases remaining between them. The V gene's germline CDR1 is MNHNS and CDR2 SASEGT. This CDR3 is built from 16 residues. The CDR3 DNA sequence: TGTGCCAGCAGTGACCCCCGGGAGCGCGCCAAAAACATTCAGTACTTC. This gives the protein CASSDPRERAKNIQYF.

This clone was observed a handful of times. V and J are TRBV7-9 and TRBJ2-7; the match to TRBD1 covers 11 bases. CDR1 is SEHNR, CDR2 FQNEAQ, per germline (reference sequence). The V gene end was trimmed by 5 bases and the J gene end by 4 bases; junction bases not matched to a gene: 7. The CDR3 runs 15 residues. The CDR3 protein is CASSPGTGGGYEQYF. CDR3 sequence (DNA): TGTGCCAGCAGCCCAGGGACAGGGGGAGGGTACGAGCAGTACTTC.

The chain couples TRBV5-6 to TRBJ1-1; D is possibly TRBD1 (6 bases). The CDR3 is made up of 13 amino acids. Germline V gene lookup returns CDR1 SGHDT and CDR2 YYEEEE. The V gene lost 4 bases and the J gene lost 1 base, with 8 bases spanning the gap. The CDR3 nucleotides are TGTGCCAGCAGCCGGACAGCGAACACTGAAGCTTTCTTT. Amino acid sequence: CASSRTANTEAFF. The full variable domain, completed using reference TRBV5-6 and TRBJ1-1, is DAGVTQSPTHLIKTRGQQVTLRCSPKSGHDTVSWYQQALGQGPQFIFQYYEEEERQRGNFPDRFSGHQFPNYSSELNVNALLLGDSALYLCASSRTANTEAFFGQGTRLTVV.

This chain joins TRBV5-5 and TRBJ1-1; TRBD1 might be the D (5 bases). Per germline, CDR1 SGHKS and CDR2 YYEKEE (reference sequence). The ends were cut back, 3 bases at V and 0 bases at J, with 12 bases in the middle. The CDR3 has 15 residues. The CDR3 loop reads CASSSNRSLNTEAFF. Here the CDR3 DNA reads TGTGCCAGCAGCTCAAACAGGAGTCTGAACACTGAAGCTTTCTTT.

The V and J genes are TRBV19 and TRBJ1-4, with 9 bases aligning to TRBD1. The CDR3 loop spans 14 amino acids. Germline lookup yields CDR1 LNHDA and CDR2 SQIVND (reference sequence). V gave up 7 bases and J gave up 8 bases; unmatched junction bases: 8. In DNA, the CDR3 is TGTGCCAGTACTAACCGGGACAGGGAAGAAAAACTGTTTTTT. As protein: CASTNRDREEKLFF.

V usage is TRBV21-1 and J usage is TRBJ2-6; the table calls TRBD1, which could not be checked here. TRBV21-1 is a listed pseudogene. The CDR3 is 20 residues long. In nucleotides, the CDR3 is TGTGCCAGCAGCAATACGTTCCGGGACAGGGATTGTTCTGGGGCCAACGTCCTGACTTTC. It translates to CASSNTFRDRDCSGANVLTF.

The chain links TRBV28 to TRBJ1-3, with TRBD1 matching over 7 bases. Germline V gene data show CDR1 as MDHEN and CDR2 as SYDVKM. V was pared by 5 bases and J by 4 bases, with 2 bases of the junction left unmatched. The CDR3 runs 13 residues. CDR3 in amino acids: CASSKTGGNTIYF. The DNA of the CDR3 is TGTGCCAGCAGTAAGACAGGGGGAAACACCATATATTTT.

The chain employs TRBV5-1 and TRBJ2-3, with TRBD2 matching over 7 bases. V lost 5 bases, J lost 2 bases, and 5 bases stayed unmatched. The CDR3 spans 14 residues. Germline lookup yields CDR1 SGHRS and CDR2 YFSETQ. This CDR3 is CASRFGLDTDTQYF. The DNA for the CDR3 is TGCGCCAGCAGATTTGGACTAGACACAGATACGCAGTATTTT.

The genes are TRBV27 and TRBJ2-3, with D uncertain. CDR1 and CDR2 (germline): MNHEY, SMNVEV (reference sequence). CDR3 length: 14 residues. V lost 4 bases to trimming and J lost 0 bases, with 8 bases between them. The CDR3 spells CASSSPSSTDTQYF. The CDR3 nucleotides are TGTGCCAGCAGTTCTCCCTCTAGCACAGATACGCAGTATTTT.

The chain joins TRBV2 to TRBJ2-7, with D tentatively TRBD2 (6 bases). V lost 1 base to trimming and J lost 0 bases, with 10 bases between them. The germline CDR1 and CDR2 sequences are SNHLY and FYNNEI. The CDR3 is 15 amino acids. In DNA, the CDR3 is TGTGCCAGCAGTGAAGGGGGACTCTTCTCCTACGAGCAGTACTTC. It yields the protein CASSEGGLFSYEQYF.

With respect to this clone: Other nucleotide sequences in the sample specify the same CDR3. CDR3 nucleotides: TGTGCCAGCAGCTCTCATCCCCGGGACACACCCGGGCTCGAGCAGTACTTC. Its protein is CASSSHPRDTPGLEQYF. The chain employs TRBV7-2 and TRBJ2-7; D is possibly TRBD1 (6 bases). The V end was cut by 4 bases, the J end by 6 bases, with 25 bases between. Germline V gene sequence: CDR1 SGHTA, CDR2 FQGNSA. The CDR3 contains 17 residues.

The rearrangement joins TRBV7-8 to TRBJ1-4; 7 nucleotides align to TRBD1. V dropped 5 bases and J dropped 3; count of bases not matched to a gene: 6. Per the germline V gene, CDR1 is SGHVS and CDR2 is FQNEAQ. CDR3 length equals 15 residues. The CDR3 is CASSLSTGPNEKLFF. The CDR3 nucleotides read TGTGCCAGCAGCCTATCGACAGGGCCTAATGAAAAACTGTTTTTT.

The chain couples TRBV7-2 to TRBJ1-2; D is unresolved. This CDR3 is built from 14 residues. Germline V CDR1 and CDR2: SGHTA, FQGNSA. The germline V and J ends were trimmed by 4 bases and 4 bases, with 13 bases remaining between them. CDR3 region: CASSSPEVVYGYTF. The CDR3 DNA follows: TGTGCCAGCAGCTCCCCCGAGGTTGTCTATGGCTACACCTTC.

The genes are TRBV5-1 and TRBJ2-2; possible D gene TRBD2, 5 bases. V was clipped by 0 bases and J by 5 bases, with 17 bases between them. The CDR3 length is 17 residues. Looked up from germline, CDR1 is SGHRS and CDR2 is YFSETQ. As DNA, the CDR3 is TGCGCCAGCAGCTTGGTCCGTTTTGGTAGCGAAACCGGGGAGCTGTTTTTT. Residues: CASSLVRFGSETGELFF.